Presented here are 21 T cell receptor beta chains from one specimen sequenced in a study of identical twins listed by TCRdb under 2016. The receptor library was made with 5' RACE. TCRdb records Illumina HiSeq 2000 as the sequencer. In TCRdb, the public reads were trimmed at Q25 with fastp and aligned with MiXCR, with productive beta chains retained. Merged by CDR3 protein, the rows form single entries marked with the most common genes and DNA. The sample table shows roughly 770,000 distinct CDR3 sequences, and roughly 18% are seen once. The ten largest make up about 12% of the sample. In addition, the sample was reused for a study of T cells expressing NK-cell markers.

The sample taken for sequencing was PBMCs. These TCRs come from a woman aged 18-29 years in good health.

The chain is built from TRBV18 and TRBJ2-1; 10 bases map to TRBD1. Germline CDR1 KGHSH, CDR2 LQKENI. The CDR3 runs to 15 residues. V lost 6 bases to trimming and J lost 6 bases; unmatched junction nucleotides: 8. CDR3 coding DNA: TGTGCCAGCTCCCCGCGACAGGGGGCCGGCAATGAGCAGTTCTTC. It specifies CASSPRQGAGNEQFF. Full variable domain (remainder filled in from reference TRBV18 and TRBJ2-1): NAGVMQNPRHLVRRRGQEARLRCSPMKGHSHVYWYRQLPEEGLKFMVYLQKENIIDESGMPKERFSAEFPKEGPSILRIQQVVRGDSAAYFCASSPRQGAGNEQFFGPGTRLTVL.

This rearrangement joins TRBV10-3 to TRBJ2-7; 9 bases align to TRBD2. The CDR3 consists of 15 residues. Germline V CDR1 and CDR2: ENHRY, SYGVKD. Trimming removed 6 bases from V and 1 base from J; junction bases left unmatched: 7. CDR3 coding DNA: TGTGCCATCAGCCTTAGGAGCGGGAGGTCCTACGAGCAGTACTTC. It encodes CAISLRSGRSYEQYF.

The chain carries TRBV3-1 and TRBJ2-3; D is uncertain. Germline V CDR1 and CDR2: LGHDT, YNNKEL (reference sequence). This CDR3 region has 15 residues. Trimming removed 0 bases at V and 2 bases at J, with 9 bases between. The CDR3 DNA reads as TGTGCCAGCAGCCAAGAACGACTCGACACAGATACGCAGTATTTT. Translation: CASSQERLDTDTQYF.

This clonotype has just a few counts. This chain links TRBV7-6 with TRBJ2-1; 7 nucleotides match TRBD2. Germline trimming cut 3 bases from V and 10 bases from J; bases unmatched to any gene: 3. The CDR3 totals 12 residues. CDR1 SGHVS and CDR2 FNYEAQ come from the germline V gene. CDR3 bases: TGTGCCAGCAGCTTCCGCGGGAGAGAGCAGTTCTTC. Translation: CASSFRGREQFF.

This clonotype was seen only a few times. V is TRBV5-6 and J is TRBJ2-1; 10 bases map to TRBD2. Germline CDR1 reads SGHDT; CDR2 reads YYEEEE. With V trimmed by 3 bases and J by 6 bases, 3 bases remained unmatched. This CDR3 has 14 residues. CDR3 in DNA: TGTGCCAGCAGCTGGCCTAGCGGGGGCAATGAGCAGTTCTTC. Translation gives CASSWPSGGNEQFF.

This chain joins TRBV5-1 and TRBJ2-4; tentative D call: TRBD2 (6 bases). V gave up 4 bases and J gave up 6 bases, with 20 bases separating them. The CDR3 loop spans 16 amino acids. Germline assignment: CDR1 SGHRS and CDR2 YFSETQ. CDR3: CASSPGLSGDVNIQYF. The CDR3 bases are TGCGCCAGCAGCCCGGGACTTAGTGGGGATGTAAACATTCAGTACTTC. Full variable domain (remainder filled in from reference TRBV5-1 and TRBJ2-4): KAGVTQTPRYLIKTRGQQVTLSCSPISGHRSVSWYQQTPGQGLQFLFEYFSETQRNKGNFPGRFSGRQFSNSRSEMNVSTLELGDSALYLCASSPGLSGDVNIQYFGAGTRLSVL.

There are a few counts of this clonotype. The CDR3 region has the DNA TGCAGTGCTAGAGATCGGGGCGTTTACTCCTACGAGCAGTACTTC. This codes for CSARDRGVYSYEQYF. The V and J genes are TRBV20-1 and TRBJ2-7; D possibly uses TRBD1 or TRBD2 (5 bases each). This CDR3 contains 15 residues. Trimming took 0 bases from V and 0 from J, leaving 12 bases between them. Germline V gives CDR1 DFQATT, CDR2 SNEGSKA (reference sequence).

This chain uses TRBV5-1 with TRBJ2-6; tentatively, D is TRBD1 (5 bases). The CDR3 runs to 17 residues. Germline values: CDR1 SGHRS, CDR2 YFSETQ. The germline V and J ends were trimmed by 4 bases and 1 base, with 15 bases remaining between them. The CDR3 sequence is CASSDSTGSSGANVLTF. CDR3 sequence (DNA): TGCGCCAGCAGCGACAGTACAGGAAGTTCTGGGGCCAACGTCCTGACTTTC.

The chain employs TRBV20-1 and TRBJ2-3; D might be TRBD2 (6 bases). This CDR3 region has 15 residues. Germline V CDR1 and CDR2: DFQATT, SNEGSKA (reference sequence). Deletions cut 6 bases from V and 1 base from J, with 17 bases between. In DNA, the CDR3 is TGCAGTGCCCTGATGCGGGGCGGGGGCACAGATACGCAGTATTTT. Translating it yields CSALMRGGGTDTQYF.

The chain employs TRBV12-3 or TRBV12-4 and TRBJ2-2, with D possibly being TRBD1 or TRBD2 (5 bases each). The CDR3 length is 15 residues. Trimming pared 5 bases from V and 6 bases from J, leaving 16 bases between. The CDR3 DNA sequence: TGTGCCAGCAGTCGGTCCGGGACGCGACCCGGGGAGCTGTTTTTT. It specifies CASSRSGTRPGELFF.

The chain uses TRBV20-1 and TRBJ1-2, with a possible D match to TRBD1 (5 bases). Trimming stripped 1 base from V and 7 bases from J, with 19 bases between. CDR1 and CDR2 (germline): DFQATT, SNEGSKA (reference sequence). The CDR3 has 15 residues. The CDR3 nucleotides are TGCAGTGCTAGAGCGACGGCAGGGACGGGACGTGGCTACACCTTC. This encodes CSARATAGTGRGYTF.

The chain carries TRBV5-1 and TRBJ2-3, with 9 bases matching TRBD2. The CDR3 extends over 15 amino acids. V trimming: 0 bases; J trimming: 3 bases; junction bases outside the gene matches: 2. CDR1 and CDR2 (germline): SGHRS, YFSETQ. The CDR3 loop reads CASSLDGLATDTQYF. CDR3 sequence (DNA): TGCGCCAGCAGCTTGGACGGACTAGCGACAGATACGCAGTATTTT.

This clonotype was observed at least ten times. The chain carries TRBV7-6 and TRBJ2-1, with 8 positions matching TRBD2. Trimming removed 5 bases from V and 10 bases from J; junction bases left unmatched: 4. CDR3 size: 12 residues. Germline V lookup: CDR1 SGHVS, CDR2 FNYEAQ. This chain's CDR3 is CASSQTSGEQFF. CDR3 nucleotides: TGTGCCAGCAGCCAAACTAGCGGCGAGCAGTTCTTC.

The chain links TRBV5-1 to TRBJ2-4; D perhaps matches TRBD2 (5 bases). CDR3 size: 13 residues. Germline CDR1 and CDR2: SGHRS and YFSETQ. V lost 4 bases and J 8 bases, leaving 13 bases between the germline ends. The CDR3 bases are TGCGCCAGCAGCCCGGCGTCGCGGGACATTCAGTACTTC. Protein sequence: CASSPASRDIQYF.

Only a few counts were recorded for this clonotype. The CDR3: CASSKRSGSSYEQYF. The CDR3 DNA follows: TGTGCCAGCAGCAAAAGGAGCGGGAGCTCCTACGAGCAGTACTTC. J is TRBJ2-7 and V is TRBV9; 8 nucleotides match TRBD2. Germline CDR1 reads SGDLS; CDR2 reads YYNGEE. V lost 4 bases, J lost 0 bases, and 6 bases stayed unmatched. The CDR3 runs to 15 residues.

This chain uses TRBV20-1 with TRBJ2-7, with 7 bases aligning to TRBD1. The germline V gene encodes CDR1 DFQATT and CDR2 SNEGSKA (reference sequence). V gave up 4 bases and J gave up 0 bases; unmatched junction bases: 6. This CDR3 spans 14 amino acids. The CDR3 reads CSAKGQLTSYEQYF. DNA of the CDR3: TGCAGTGCTAAGGGACAGTTGACCTCCTACGAGCAGTACTTC.

The chain links TRBV7-6 to TRBJ2-7; D remains ambiguous. The germline V gene has CDR1 SGHVS and CDR2 FNYEAQ. The CDR3 loop spans 14 amino acids. V was shortened by 4 bases and J by 4 bases, with 14 bases between the two germline ends. The CDR3: CASSSGVRSYEQYF. The CDR3 DNA reads TGTGCCAGCAGCTCGGGTGTACGGTCTTACGAGCAGTACTTC.

This clonotype was observed a handful of times. The rearrangement links TRBV10-2 to TRBJ2-1; D possibly corresponds to TRBD1 (6 bases). V was pared by 8 bases and J by 6 bases, with 17 bases between. Germline V gene lookup returns CDR1 WSHSY and CDR2 SAAADI. The length of the CDR3 is 14 residues. The chain's CDR3 is CASGWGRVSNEQFF. In DNA form, the CDR3 reads TGCGCCAGCGGCTGGGGGCGCGTCAGCAATGAGCAGTTCTTC.

This clonotype was picked up many times. This chain uses TRBV18 with TRBJ2-1, with D tentatively TRBD2 (6 bases). Germline V gene data show CDR1 as KGHSH and CDR2 as LQKENI. This CDR3 has 15 residues. Trimming took off 3 bases at V and 7 bases at J, with 16 bases between the two ends. The CDR3: CASSPLGGGLNEQFF. The CDR3, as DNA: TGTGCCAGCTCACCGTTGGGAGGAGGACTGAATGAGCAGTTCTTC. Full variable domain (rest looked up from reference TRBV18 and TRBJ2-1): NAGVMQNPRHLVRRRGQEARLRCSPMKGHSHVYWYRQLPEEGLKFMVYLQKENIIDESGMPKERFSAEFPKEGPSILRIQQVVRGDSAAYFCASSPLGGGLNEQFFGPGTRLTVL.

J is TRBJ1-5 and V is TRBV20-1, with 7 bases that match TRBD1. The CDR3 is 12 amino acids. The trim removed 6 bases at V and 5 bases at J, leaving 4 bases unmatched. Germline V gives CDR1 DFQATT, CDR2 SNEGSKA (reference sequence). The CDR3 nucleotides read TGCAGTGCACGGGACAGTCATCAGCCCCAGCATTTT. Translation gives CSARDSHQPQHF.

V and J are TRBV7-9 and TRBJ2-7; weak D call: TRBD1 (6 bases). Trimming pared 4 bases from V and 11 bases from J, leaving 12 bases between. CDR1 and CDR2 from the germline V gene are SEHNR and FQNEAQ (reference sequence). There are 11 residues in the CDR3. DNA of the CDR3: TGTGCCAGCAGCTCCAGGACAGATAAGTACTTC. Amino acid sequence: CASSSRTDKYF.